This T cell receptor beta chain was found in a study of early T cells in non-severe SARS-CoV-2 infection. Study-level findings and limits: VDJdb matching skewed toward anti-spike CD8 responses, missing private and CD4 specificities.

Germline loops: CDR1 SEHNR, CDR2 FQNEAQ (reference sequence). This CDR3 comprises 12 residues. Trimming left V 1 base short and J 10 bases short, with 10 bases between. This clonotype was found many times. Its antigen remains unidentified. The TCR library protocol was used to attach unique molecular identifiers. These identifiers were attached to individual cDNA molecules. TCRdb passed the 5' RACE reads through MiXCR, listing each CDR3 protein once. The table records 30,000 to 40,000 distinct CDR3 sequences, about 5% of them present only once. Sample: whole blood. The TCR was taken from an adult who was a healthcare worker with PCR-confirmed SARS-CoV-2 infection or an uninfected control (not recorded which). This rearrangement joins TRBV7-9 to TRBJ1-1; D is perhaps TRBD1 (5 bases). The CDR3 reads CASSLVGGIAFF. CDR3 DNA sequence: TGTGCCAGCAGCTTAGTTGGGGGAATAGCTTTCTTT.